The clone carrying this TCR beta chain was detected a few times. This sample is part of a study of cytomegalovirus exposure and HLA in healthy donors. CDR1 and CDR2 from the germline V gene are SEHNR and FQNEAQ (reference sequence). This CDR3 has 12 residues. V was clipped by 2 bases and J by 11 bases, with 12 bases between them. PCR used 60 Vbeta primers and 13 Jbeta primers. The table came from immunoSEQ multiplex PCR; TCRdb's copy has only in-frame clones and leaves some out. Here the sample spans roughly 73,000 clones, 60% to 85% being singletons. Material for sequencing was PBMCs. This clonotype was sampled from an older man in good health and CMV-seronegative. The rearrangement links TRBV7-9 to TRBJ1-1; D is possibly TRBD1 (6 bases). The CDR3 loop reads CASSLTGYEAFF. Here the CDR3 DNA reads TGTGCCAGCAGCTTAACAGGGTATGAGGCTTTCTTT. Full variable domain (missing parts from reference TRBV7-9 and TRBJ1-1): DTGVSQNPRHKITKRGQNVTFRCDPISEHNRLYWYRQTLGQGPEFLTYFQNEAQLEKSRLLSDRFSAERPKGSFSTLEIQRTEQGDSAMYLCASSLTGYEAFFGQGTRLTVV.